Listed below are T cell receptor beta chains from one sample, sequenced in a study of blood T cell repertoires in COVID-19. TCRdb's table, derived via immunoSEQ multiplex PCR, lists solely in-frame clones and lacks some. Found here are some 220,000 clones, less than 90% of them singletons; the top ten hold roughly 2.5%. Sequenced material: PBMCs or T cells enriched from blood (not recorded which). The receptors originated from a woman in her thirties who had recovered from COVID-19. The CDR3 runs from the conserved cysteine through the conserved F or W. D genes are given only for firm matches. For some rows the clone size is stated as once, few or many, or as a class when expanded; others skip it.

>TRBJ1-1|TRBV19|TRBD1|once
TGTGCCAGTAGTCCAGACAGGGGTGTGAACACTGAAGCTTTCTTT
CASSPDRGVNTEAFF
>TRBJ2-2|TRBV6-5|TRBD1|-
TGTGCCAGCTCATGGGGGACAGGGAAAGCCGGGGAGCTGTTTTTT
CASSWGTGKAGELFF
>TRBJ2-3|TRBV27|TRBD2|-
TGTGCCAGCAGTTCTCTAGGACTAGCGGGGTTGGCCGATACGCAGTATTTT
CASSSLGLAGLADTQYF
>TRBJ2-1|TRBV6-2/TRBV6-3|TRBD2|once
TGTGCCAGCAGCCCACTCGGGGGGTTGTACAATGAGCAGTTCTTC
CASSPLGGLYNEQFF
>TRBJ1-2|TRBV4-3|-|-
TGCGCCAGCAGCCAAGAAGTCCAGGTTCATGGCTACACCTTC
CASSQEVQVHGYTF
>TRBJ1-1|TRBV14|-|-
TGTGCCAGCAGCCAAGGACGACATGGGAGGAGCACTGAAGCTTTCTTT
CASSQGRHGRSTEAFF
>TRBJ2-1|TRBV11-3|-|-
TGTGCCAGCTCTCAAAGGGGTGCTAATGAGCAGTTCTTC
CASSQRGANEQFF
>TRBJ2-5|TRBV7-6|TRBD1|-
TGTGCCAGCAGCTTATTCAACAGGGGGAACCAAGAGACCCAGTACTTC
CASSLFNRGNQETQYF
>TRBJ2-3|TRBV15|-|-
TGTGCCACCAGCAGCGTCCCCGGTACGCAGTATTTT
CATSSVPGTQYF
>TRBJ1-2|TRBV5-1|-|few
TGCGCCAGCAGCTTGATGGACATGCGGGGCTATGGCTACACCTTC
CASSLMDMRGYGYTF
>TRBJ1-2|TRBV5-1|-|-
TGCGCCAGCAGCCCCCCGGGAGGAAACTATGGCTACACCTTC
CASSPPGGNYGYTF
>TRBJ2-3|TRBV4-2|TRBD2|few
TGTGCCAGCAGCCAAGATCGGCAGCGGGGGGCCAATACGCAGTATTTT
CASSQDRQRGANTQYF
>TRBJ1-1|TRBV27|-|-
TGTGCCAGCAGTCCAGGCCCCTCTGAAGCTTTCTTT
CASSPGPSEAFF
>TRBJ2-7|TRBV19|TRBD1|-
TGTGCCAGTAGTGGGACAGGGGAAATCCACGAGCAGTACTTC
CASSGTGEIHEQYF
>TRBJ1-1|TRBV5-1|-|-
TGCGCCAGCAGCTTGGGCAGGGGGAACACTGAAGCTTTCTTT
CASSLGRGNTEAFF
>TRBJ2-7|TRBV14|-|once
TGTGCCAGCAGCCAAGTTACCTACGAGCAGTACTTC
CASSQVTYEQYF
>TRBJ2-3|TRBV7-3|-|-
TGTGCCAGCAGCCCTAAATTGGGCAGAAGCCCCCCAGATACGCAGTATTTT
CASSPKLGRSPPDTQYF
>TRBJ1-1|TRBV7-2|-|-
TGTGCCAGCAGCTTAGAGAGGGCAGTAATGGAAGCTTTCTTT
CASSLERAVMEAFF
>TRBJ1-2|TRBV7-2|-|-
TGTGCCAGCAGTTCTGTAGGGGGATCCAACTATGGCTACACCTTC
CASSSVGGSNYGYTF
>TRBJ1-3|TRBV15|-|-
TGTGCCACCAGCAGAGAGCCCAGGGATAACCCCATATATTTT
CATSREPRDNPIYF
>TRBJ1-6|TRBV7-2|TRBD1|-
TGTGCCAGCAACCGACAACAGGGGATTGATAATTCACCCCTCCACTTT
CASNRQQGIDNSPLHF
>TRBJ2-3|TRBV9|-|-
TGTGCCAGCAGCGTAGCGGGGAGCACAGATACGCAGTATTTT
CASSVAGSTDTQYF
>TRBJ2-1|TRBV7-9|TRBD1|-
TGTGCCAGCAGCCCCACTCCCCGTCAACAGGGGAATGAGCAGTTCTTC
CASSPTPRQQGNEQFF
>TRBJ2-2|TRBV6-5|-|-
TGTGCCAGCAGTTACTCGATGGCAGGGCTCGCCGGGGAGCTGTTTTTT
CASSYSMAGLAGELFF
>TRBJ1-2|TRBV7-9|-|-
TGTGCCAGCAGCTTAGATGGGACTTATGGCTACACCTTC
CASSLDGTYGYTF
>TRBJ2-7|TRBV7-9|-|once
TGTGCCAGCAGCTTAGGATTGGAGGAGCAGTACTTC
CASSLGLEEQYF
>TRBJ1-2|TRBV2|-|-
TGTGCCAGCAGTGAAGGCAGGGGCGTCGGTGGCTACACCTTC
CASSEGRGVGGYTF
>TRBJ1-6|TRBV6-5|TRBD1|-
TGTGCCAGCGTCGAACAGGGGCCCTACAATTCACCCCTCCACTTT
CASVEQGPYNSPLHF
>TRBJ2-1|TRBV24-1|TRBD1|-
TGTGCCACCAGTCGGGGCCGGGACAGCAACAATGAGCAGTTCTTC
CATSRGRDSNNEQFF
>TRBJ1-6|TRBV6-2/TRBV6-3|TRBD1|-
TGTGCCAGCAGCCAGGACAGGGGGTACAATTCACCCCTCCACTTT
CASSQDRGYNSPLHF
>TRBJ2-1|TRBV6-5|-|once
TGTGCCAGCAGACCCTTGGGCCCTCTCAGTGGGGAGCAGTTCTTC
CASRPLGPLSGEQFF
>TRBJ1-1|TRBV27|-|-
TGTGCCAGCAAGACGGGGTACGCTGAAGCTTTCTTT
CASKTGYAEAFF
>TRBJ2-1|TRBV7-2|TRBD1|-
TGTGCCAGCAGCGTCGAATACAGGGGGGAGCAGTTCTTC
CASSVEYRGEQFF
>TRBJ2-7|TRBV5-1|TRBD2|-
TGCGCCAGCAGCGATACTAGCGGGGGCTCGGTATCTAGGGAGCAGTACTTC
CASSDTSGGSVSREQYF
>TRBJ1-2|TRBV5-4|TRBD1|-
TGTGCCAGCAGTCGTACAGGGGGGGCTGGCTACACCTTC
CASSRTGGAGYTF
>TRBJ1-2|TRBV29-1|-|-
TGCAGCGTTGCCAGGGAGGCCTATGGCTACACCTTC
CSVAREAYGYTF
>TRBJ2-4|TRBV19|-|-
TGTGCCAGTAGTCGGGACAAATCGGACATTCAGTACTTC
CASSRDKSDIQYF
>TRBJ2-2|TRBV27|TRBD2|-
TGTGCCAGCAGTCCGGGACTAGCGGGGGGATCGAACACCGGGGAGCTGTTTTTT
CASSPGLAGGSNTGELFF
>TRBJ1-5|TRBV27|-|-
TGTGCCAGCAGTTTATCAGGGACTAGGAGCAATCAGCCCCAGCATTTT
CASSLSGTRSNQPQHF
>TRBJ2-2|TRBV6-2/TRBV6-3|TRBD1|-
TGTGCCAGCAGCCAGGACAGGGAGGAGCTCACCGGGGAGCTGTTTTTT
CASSQDREELTGELFF
>TRBJ1-2|TRBV15|-|-
TGTGCCACCAGCAGATCCCGGGGGGGGTATGGCTACACCTTC
CATSRSRGGYGYTF
>TRBJ2-4|TRBV11-2|TRBD1|-
TGTGCCAGCAGTCAGACAGGGCCCATTCAGTACTTC
CASSQTGPIQYF